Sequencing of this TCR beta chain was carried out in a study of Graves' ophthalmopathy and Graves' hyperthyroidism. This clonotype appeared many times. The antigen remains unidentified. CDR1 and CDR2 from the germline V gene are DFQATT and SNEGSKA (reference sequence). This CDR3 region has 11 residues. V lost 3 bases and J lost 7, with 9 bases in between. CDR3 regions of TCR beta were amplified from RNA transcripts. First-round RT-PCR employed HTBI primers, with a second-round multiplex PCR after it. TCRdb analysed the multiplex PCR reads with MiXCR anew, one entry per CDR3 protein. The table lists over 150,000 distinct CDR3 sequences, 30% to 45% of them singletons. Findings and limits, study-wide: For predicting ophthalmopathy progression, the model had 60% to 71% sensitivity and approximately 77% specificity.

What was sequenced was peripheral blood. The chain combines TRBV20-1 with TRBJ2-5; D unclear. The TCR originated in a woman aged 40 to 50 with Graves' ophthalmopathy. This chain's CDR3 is CSASFDGTQYF. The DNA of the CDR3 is TGCAGTGCTAGTTTCGATGGGACCCAGTACTTC.